This entry concerns a single T cell receptor beta chain. The sample is drawn from a study of blood T cell repertoires in COVID-19. For the study at large: Acute and convalescent COVID-19 specimens originated in the United States, Italy and Spain. Sources were T cells, B-cell-depleted T cells, or PBMCs; the material itself was cDNA or gDNA.

V lost 4 bases and J 3 bases, leaving 11 bases between the germline ends. CDR3 length: 14 residues. CDR1 is SGHKS, CDR2 YYEKEE, per germline (reference sequence). In the authors' methods: The authors estimated nucleated cell counts from reference gene primer amplification. The table came from immunoSEQ multiplex PCR; TCRdb's copy has only in-frame clones and leaves some out. That table is the source of V, J and clone size, and D and trimming were worked out from the DNA. Altogether about 170,000 clones are present, around 90% being singletons, with the ten largest covering roughly 2.5%. Followed over time, Seattle patients had been enrolled while infection was active.

V gene TRBV5-5 combines with J gene TRBJ2-1; D not certain. Sequencing was carried out using peripheral blood. The origin of this receptor is an elderly woman with COVID-19, enrolled during active disease. The CDR3 DNA sequence: TGTGCCAGCAGCCACCCGGGTGGCTACAATGAGCAGTTCTTC. The encoded protein is CASSHPGGYNEQFF.